This paragraph covers one TCR beta chain sequence. Its antigen has not been determined. A read error is possible here, since a much larger clone lies one base away. These data are taken from a study of T-cell reconstitution after alpha-beta-depleted transplantation in children (dated by TCRdb to the mid-2010s). At the level of the whole study: T-cell immune reconstitution after TCRalphabeta/CD19-depleted allogeneic hematopoietic cell transplantation in children was quantitatively tracked in the study by means of TCR repertoire profiling.

Reading the label with the study, this specimen's treatment or condition is: allogeneic hematopoietic cell transplantation with graft depleted of TCRalphabeta T cells and CD19 B cells. Transplant recipients were children who received TCRalphabeta/CD19-depleted allogeneic hematopoietic cell grafts. Library preparation was by PCR. Sequencing used an Illumina HiSeq 2500. TCR libraries were prepared with molecular barcoding, using unique molecular identifiers to normalize TCRbeta repertoire quantification. The raw public reads went through TCRdb reprocessing: fastp at Q25, MiXCR clone calling, in-frame beta chains kept. Rows merge per CDR3 protein into single entries with the most common DNA and genes. The sample table holds 480,000 or so distinct CDR3 sequences, of which 10% to 13% were seen once. The leading ten clones occupy 2% of the sample. General conclusions and limits of the study: Over the following months the frequencies of hyperexpanded clones went down, and after one year T-cell counts and TCRbeta diversity were mostly credited to newly produced T cells. The high TCRbeta diversity at day 60 in some patients was ascribed to recipient T cells and intrathymic progenitors that had survived conditioning. The apparently early alphabetaT-cell count recovery about two months after transplant was reportedly dependent on only several hundred rapidly expanded clones derived from non-depleted graft cells.

Spanning cysteine to phenylalanine, the CDR3 consists of 15 amino acids. Just CDR3 DNA is preserved here, 45 bases in frame from base 1. V loses 3 bases of germline sequence and J loses 6 bases, and the interval between the two ends is 18 bases. CDR1 DFQATT and CDR2 SNEGSKA were looked up in the germline V gene (reference sequence). The receptor chain draws on TRBV20-1 and TRBJ1-3; the D region possibly corresponds to TRBD1 (6 bases align). The sequenced sample was PBMCs, obtained before TCRalphabeta/CD19-depleted stem cell transplant. This sequence was found in a child aged 2 to 9 with inherited bone marrow failure, due to receive a stem cell transplant. The bases read TGCAGTGCTAGTCAGCGGCAGGGGCTTCAAAACACCATATATTTT. This yields the protein CSASQRQGLQNTIYF.